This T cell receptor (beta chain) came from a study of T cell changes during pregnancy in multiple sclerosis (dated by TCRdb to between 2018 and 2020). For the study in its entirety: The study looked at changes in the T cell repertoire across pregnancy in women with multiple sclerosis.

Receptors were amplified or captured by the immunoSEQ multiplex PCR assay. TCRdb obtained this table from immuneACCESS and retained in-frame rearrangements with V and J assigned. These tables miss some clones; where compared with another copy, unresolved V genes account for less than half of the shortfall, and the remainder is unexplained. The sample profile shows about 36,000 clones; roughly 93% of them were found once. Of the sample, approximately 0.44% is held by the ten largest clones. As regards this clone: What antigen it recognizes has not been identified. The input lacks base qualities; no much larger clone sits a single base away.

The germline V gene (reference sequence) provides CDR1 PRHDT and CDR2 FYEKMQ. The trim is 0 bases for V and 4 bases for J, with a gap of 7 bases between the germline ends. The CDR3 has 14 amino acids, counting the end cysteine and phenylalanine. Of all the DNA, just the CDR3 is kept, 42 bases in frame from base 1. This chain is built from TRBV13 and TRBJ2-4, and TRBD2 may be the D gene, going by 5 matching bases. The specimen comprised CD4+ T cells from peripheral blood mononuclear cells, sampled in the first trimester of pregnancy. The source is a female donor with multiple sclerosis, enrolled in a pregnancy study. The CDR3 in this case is CASSLGADKNIQYF. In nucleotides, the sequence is TGTGCCAGCAGCTTAGGAGCGGATAAAAACATTCAGTACTTC.